One and the same sample provided the 26 T cell receptor beta chains below, sequenced in a study of blood T cell repertoires in COVID-19. The repertoire was sequenced with immunoSEQ multiplex PCR; TCRdb's copy has only in-frame clones and lacks some. The sample gives tens of thousands of clones, about 90% of which show up once; around 2.9% is in the top ten. Sequencing was done on a sample of peripheral blood. Receptor source: a woman aged 45 to 65 with active or convalescent COVID-19.

In its sample, this clone was seen a few times. The chain links TRBV5-4 to TRBJ1-1, with 11 bases matching TRBD1. The CDR3 runs 16 residues. Germline V gene lookup returns CDR1 SGHNT and CDR2 YYREEE (reference sequence). Trimming cost V 5 bases and J 1 base; bases outside gene matches: 7. CDR3 region: CASRSGGTGGNTEAFF. CDR3 coding DNA: TGTGCCAGCAGGTCCGGAGGGACAGGGGGGAACACTGAAGCTTTCTTT.

The chain uses TRBV10-3 and TRBJ1-1; D is unclear. Germline lookup yields CDR1 ENHRY and CDR2 SYGVKD. Trimming pared 4 bases from V and 7 bases from J, leaving 13 bases between. This CDR3 spans 13 amino acids. CDR3: CAISGGRAHEAFF. Here the CDR3 DNA reads TGTGCCATCAGTGGAGGGAGGGCGCATGAAGCTTTCTTT.

The chain joins TRBV29-1 to TRBJ2-5; TRBD2 matches at 9 bases. Trimming took 7 bases from V and 6 from J; bases not matched to a gene: 9. CDR3 size: 13 residues. The germline V gene has CDR1 SQVTM and CDR2 ANQGSEA. CDR3 amino acids: CSAEPSGAKTQYF. The CDR3 DNA follows: TGCAGCGCCGAGCCTAGCGGGGCAAAGACCCAGTACTTC.

The CDR3: CASSLADSNQPQHF. CDR3 sequence (DNA): TGTGCCAGCAGCCTTGCAGATAGCAATCAGCCCCAGCATTTT. The V and J genes are TRBV13 and TRBJ1-5; unclear D gene. The germline V and J ends were trimmed by 5 bases and 0 bases, with 8 bases remaining between them. Germline V gene data show CDR1 as PRHDT and CDR2 as FYEKMQ (reference sequence). The CDR3 is 14 residues long.

This clone was found once. The chain is built from TRBV19 and TRBJ1-1, with a weak D call TRBD1 (5 bases). The V end lost 6 bases, the J end lost 4 bases, and 15 bases lay between the germline ends. Germline V gene sequence: CDR1 LNHDA, CDR2 SQIVND (reference sequence). The CDR3 runs to 14 residues. The CDR3: CASSRGDPGTEAFF. The CDR3 region has the DNA TGTGCCAGTAGCCGGGGGGACCCAGGCACTGAAGCTTTCTTT.

The count of this clone is one. The chain carries TRBV6-2 or TRBV6-3 and TRBJ1-5; D gene ambiguous. Looked up from germline, CDR1 is MNHEY and CDR2 is SVGEGT. The CDR3 covers 15 residues. V was pared by 5 bases and J by 3 bases, with 14 bases between. This CDR3 is CASSRLEAPNQPQHF. The CDR3 region has the DNA TGTGCCAGCAGTAGACTGGAGGCCCCCAATCAGCCCCAGCATTTT.

The chain recombines TRBV7-3 with TRBJ2-7; 10 bases fit TRBD1. Trimming cost V 3 bases and J 6 bases; bases outside gene matches: 5. The CDR3 has 14 residues. Germline assignment: CDR1 SGHTA and CDR2 FQGTGA. The CDR3 sequence: CASSLTGQGSEQYF. The DNA of the CDR3 is TGTGCCAGCAGCTTGACGGGACAGGGGAGCGAGCAGTACTTC.

The rearrangement uses TRBV7-2 and TRBJ2-5; the D gene is possibly TRBD1 (5 bases). The CDR3 sequence is 13 residues long. From germline, CDR1 is SGHTA and CDR2 FQGNSA. The ends were cut back, 2 bases at V and 4 bases at J, with 8 bases in the middle. The CDR3 nucleotides are TGTGCCAGCAGCTTAATGGGGCCAGAGACCCAGTACTTC. Its translation is CASSLMGPETQYF.

This chain links TRBV14 with TRBJ2-3; D not certain. This CDR3 has 15 residues. Between the trimmed V and J ends, which lost 3 bases and 0 bases, there was a span of 10 bases. Germline lookup yields CDR1 SGHDN and CDR2 FVKESK. CDR3 sequence reads: CASSHLGASTDTQYF. The CDR3 DNA reads TGTGCCAGCAGCCACCTAGGAGCTAGCACAGATACGCAGTATTTT. Combining the CDR3 with reference TRBV14 and TRBJ2-3 gives the whole variable domain EAGVTQFPSHSVIEKGQTVTLRCDPISGHDNLYWYRRVMGKEIKFLLHFVKESKQDESGMPNNRFLAERTGGTYSTLKVQPAELEDSGVYFCASSHLGASTDTQYFGPGTRLTVL.

The count of this clone is one. This chain joins TRBV27 and TRBJ1-1; D ambiguous. Germline V lookup: CDR1 MNHEY, CDR2 SMNVEV (reference sequence). The CDR3 is 12 amino acids. V was cut by 6 bases and J by 8 bases, with 13 bases left in between. The CDR3 DNA reads as TGTGCCAGCAGCCTCGCCGGGGAGGAAGCTTTCTTT. Its translation is CASSLAGEEAFF.

Notes on this clone: Here the CDR3 omits its conserved ending phenylalanine or tryptophan, so a read error is the likely source. The DNA is left out, because the CDR3 cannot be placed on it with certainty; the CDR3 is given as TCRdb lists it. The rearrangement uses TRBV12-3 or TRBV12-4 and TRBJ1-2; the tabulated D call, TRBD1, remains unverified against the DNA. The CDR3 has 12 residues if both end residues are counted. This CDR3 is CASSRGQGRFWI.

The chain uses TRBV7-3 and TRBJ2-3; 8 bases match TRBD2. V was clipped by 4 bases and J by 0 bases; unmatched bases: 3. CDR3 length: 15 residues. Germline CDR1 SGHTA, CDR2 FQGTGA. The CDR3 sequence: CASSSSGSSTDTQYF. In nucleotides, the CDR3 is TGTGCCAGCAGCTCTAGCGGGTCTAGCACAGATACGCAGTATTTT.

The J gene is TRBJ2-3, the V gene TRBV11-3, with TRBD2 matching over 12 bases. The trim removed 5 bases at V and 2 bases at J, leaving 5 bases unmatched. CDR3 size: 16 residues. The germline CDR1 and CDR2 sequences are SGHNT and YENEEA. CDR3 DNA sequence: TGTGCCAGCAGCAAAGGGACTAGCGGGTTCACAGATACGCAGTATTTT. Translation: CASSKGTSGFTDTQYF. Complete variable domain (other parts from reference TRBV11-3 and TRBJ2-3): EAGVVQSPRYKIIEKKQPVAFWCNPISGHNTLYWYLQNLGQGPELLIRYENEEAVDDSQLPKDRFSAERLKGVDSTLKIQPAELGDSAVYLCASSKGTSGFTDTQYFGPGTRLTVL.

The V call is TRBV18, the J call TRBJ1-2, with TRBD1 as a possible D gene (5 bases). V lost 0 bases and J lost 8, with 16 bases in between. Per the germline V gene, CDR1 is KGHSH and CDR2 is LQKENI. This CDR3 is 15 amino acids long. The CDR3 reads CASSPPFSGVGGYTF. The CDR3 DNA reads TGTGCCAGCTCACCACCGTTCTCGGGGGTCGGAGGCTACACCTTC.

The J gene is TRBJ2-1, the V gene TRBV18; 14 nucleotides match TRBD2. The CDR3 consists of 15 residues. CDR1 and CDR2 from the germline V gene are KGHSH and LQKENI. V shed 7 bases and J 8 bases; nucleotides not matched to a gene: 7. CDR3 sequence (DNA): TGTGCCAGCTGTATGACTAGCGGGGGGGATTATGAGCAGTTCTTC. Amino acids: CASCMTSGGDYEQFF.

The chain recombines TRBV19 with TRBJ1-2; D may be TRBD1 (6 bases). The CDR3 is 13 amino acids. Trimming left V 3 bases short and J 2 bases short, with 7 bases between. Germline CDR1 reads LNHDA; CDR2 reads SQIVND (reference sequence). The chain's CDR3 is CASSIQGNYGYTF. The CDR3 DNA reads as TGTGCCAGTAGTATTCAGGGGAACTATGGCTACACCTTC.

The V call is TRBV10-2, the J call TRBJ2-5; 7 nucleotides agree with TRBD1. Germline V gene sequence: CDR1 WSHSY, CDR2 SAAADI. V shed 6 bases and J 1 base; nucleotides not matched to a gene: 2. The CDR3 contains 13 residues. This chain's CDR3 is CASRDRTQETQYF. CDR3 coding DNA: TGCGCCAGCAGGGACAGGACCCAAGAGACCCAGTACTTC.

The chain couples TRBV6-5 to TRBJ1-3; D uncertain. The CDR3 loop spans 13 amino acids. Between the trimmed V and J ends, which lost 6 bases and 1 base, there was a span of 7 bases. Germline CDR1 MNHEY, CDR2 SVGAGI. CDR3 in DNA: TGTGCCAGCAGGTATACATCTGGAAACACCATATATTTT. Its translation: CASRYTSGNTIYF.

The rearrangement joins TRBV30 to TRBJ2-5; D is undetermined. CDR3 length equals 10 residues. From germline, CDR1 is GTSNPN and CDR2 SVGIG (reference sequence). CDR3 in amino acids: CAYYSETQYF. The CDR3 DNA is TGTGCGTACTACTCGGAGACCCAGTACTTC.

This chain joins TRBV14 and TRBJ1-1; no clear D gene. This CDR3 is 13 amino acids long. The V gene's germline CDR1 is SGHDN and CDR2 FVKESK. V was pared by 6 bases and J by 0 bases, with 8 bases between. The CDR3: CASRQNLNTEAFF. The CDR3 DNA reads TGTGCCAGCAGACAGAATTTGAACACTGAAGCTTTCTTT.

Only one count was recorded for this clone. CDR3 sequence (DNA): TGTGCCAGCAGTTACCGGAGACGGGGGGGCACCGGGGAGCTGTTTTTT. Amino acids: CASSYRRRGGTGELFF. The chain has TRBV6-5 and TRBJ2-2, with 8 bases identical to TRBD2. The J segment lost 4 bases and the V segment lost 2 bases, leaving 6 bases of the junction unmatched. The germline V gene encodes CDR1 MNHEY and CDR2 SVGAGI. The CDR3 totals 16 residues.

The rearrangement links TRBV12-2 to TRBJ1-1. TRBV12-2 is a pseudogene segment. The CDR3 runs to 14 residues. The CDR3 loop reads CASRLRRGNTEAFF. CDR3 in DNA: TGTGCAAGTCGCTTGCGGAGGGGGAACACTGAAGCTTTCTTT.

V is TRBV3-1 (or the pseudogene TRBV3-2) and J is TRBJ2-7; perhaps TRBD1 as D (6 bases). Germline V lookup: CDR1 LGHDT, CDR2 YNNKEL (reference sequence). The germline V and J ends were trimmed by 4 bases and 5 bases, with 18 bases remaining between them. The CDR3 extends over 15 amino acids. As DNA, the CDR3 is TGTGCCAGCAGCCCCTTCGTAGGGGGAACGAACGAGCAGTACTTC. Translated, it gives CASSPFVGGTNEQYF.

This chain connects TRBV4-3 to TRBJ2-2, with unresolved D. The germline gives CDR1 LGHNA, CDR2 YSLEER. The germline V and J ends were trimmed by 4 bases and 4 bases, with 4 bases remaining between them. This CDR3 has 12 residues. The DNA for the CDR3 is TGCGCCAGCAGCCCAGTCACCGGGGAGCTGTTTTTT. It codes for CASSPVTGELFF.

The chain joins TRBV7-9 to TRBJ1-2, with TRBD1 identical over 12 bases. Trimming at V came to 1 base and at J to 12 bases, leaving 12 bases not matched to a gene. CDR1 and CDR2 from the germline V gene are SEHNR and FQNEAQ (reference sequence). This CDR3 has 16 amino acids. In DNA, the CDR3 is TGTGCCAGCAGCTTAGGGGACAGGGGGCGAGCACAAGGGAACACCTTC. Its protein product is CASSLGDRGRAQGNTF.

The chain combines TRBV7-9 with TRBJ1-1, with 7 nucleotides matching TRBD1. The V segment lost 5 bases and the J segment 3 bases; nucleotides outside the gene matches: 12. CDR1 SEHNR and CDR2 FQNEAQ come from the germline V gene (reference sequence). CDR3 size: 16 residues. DNA for the CDR3: TGTGCCAGCAGCCCTCTTAAGGGGGCGCAGGACACTGAAGCTTTCTTT. It codes for CASSPLKGAQDTEAFF.